This T cell receptor beta chain was identified during a study of blood T cell repertoires in COVID-19. About the research overall: The United States, Italy and Spain were the sources of the acute and convalescent COVID-19 samples.

V shed 0 bases and J shed 0 bases, with 25 bases lying between them. CDR1 and CDR2 (germline): SQVTM, ANQGSEA. This CDR3 has 20 residues. In the original workflow: Estimated nucleated cell counts came from reference gene primer amplification. The table came from immunoSEQ multiplex PCR; TCRdb's copy has only in-frame clones and leaves some out. The DNA was the basis for D and trimming; V, J and clone size are from that table. Of 200,000 to 250,000 clones in the sample, 84% were seen once. A Seattle source enrolled patients during active infection and followed them longitudinally. Sequencing input: peripheral blood. This clonotype was obtained from a woman older than 75 with COVID-19, enrolled during active disease. The chain has TRBV29-1 and TRBJ2-3; a possible D gene is TRBD2 (6 bases). The CDR3 DNA sequence: TGCAGCGTTGAAGATGGATGGGGTGGGGCGGGGACCGCGAGCACAGATACGCAGTATTTT. It encodes CSVEDGWGGAGTASTDTQYF.